The entry below gives a single TCR beta chain sequence along with its context. A second PCR, run for roughly 7 to 11 cycles, used a sample-barcoded 5' primer plus a J-beta primer mix. TCRdb independently ran MiXCR on the 5' RACE reads; one entry per CDR3 protein. This repertoire shows around 990,000 distinct CDR3 sequences, around 25% found once; its top ten account for less than 0.75%. This entry is derived from a study of blood T cells in healthy people across ages. The germline V and J ends were trimmed by 3 bases and 0 bases, with 7 bases remaining between them. The CDR3 runs 14 residues. In germline, CDR1 is LNHDA, CDR2 SQIVND (reference sequence). This sample also appeared in a second study, on T cells of mothers and their children. From that paper: Each child contributed approximately 3.3 million TCR beta CDR3 reads, while each mother contributed over 8.5 million.

The rearrangement joins TRBV19 to TRBJ2-3; no firm D call. This clonotype was sampled from a girl aged 2 to 9 in good health. Sequenced input: blood. The CDR3 loop is CASSMMVSTDTQYF. The CDR3 DNA follows: TGTGCCAGTAGTATGATGGTCAGCACAGATACGCAGTATTTT.